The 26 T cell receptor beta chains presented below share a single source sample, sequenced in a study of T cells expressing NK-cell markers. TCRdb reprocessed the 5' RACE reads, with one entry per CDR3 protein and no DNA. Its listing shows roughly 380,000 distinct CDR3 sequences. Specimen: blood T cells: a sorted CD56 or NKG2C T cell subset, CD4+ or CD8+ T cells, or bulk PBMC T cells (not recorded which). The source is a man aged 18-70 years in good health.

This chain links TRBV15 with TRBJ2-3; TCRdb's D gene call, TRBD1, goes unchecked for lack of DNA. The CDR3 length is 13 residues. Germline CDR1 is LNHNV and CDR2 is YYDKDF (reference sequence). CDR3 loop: CATKRGTTDTQYF.

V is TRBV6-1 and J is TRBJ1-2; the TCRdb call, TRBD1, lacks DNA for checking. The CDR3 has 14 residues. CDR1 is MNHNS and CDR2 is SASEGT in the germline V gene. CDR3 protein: CASSDRDGRAGYTF.

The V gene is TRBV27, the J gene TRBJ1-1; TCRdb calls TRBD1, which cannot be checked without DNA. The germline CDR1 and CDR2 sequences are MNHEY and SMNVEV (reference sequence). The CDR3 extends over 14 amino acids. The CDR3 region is CASSSDRPNTEAFF.

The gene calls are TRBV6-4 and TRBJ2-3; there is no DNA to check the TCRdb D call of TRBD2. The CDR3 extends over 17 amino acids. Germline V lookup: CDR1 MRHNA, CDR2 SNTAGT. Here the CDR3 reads CASSVGGLGPSTDTQYF.

The CDR3 spells CASRRDRVNSPLHF. This chain uses TRBV5-5 with TRBJ1-6; checking the TCRdb D call of TRBD1 is not possible without DNA. In germline, CDR1 is SGHKS, CDR2 YYEKEE (reference sequence). The CDR3 spans 14 residues.

The CDR3 sequence: CSASPRGLEKLFF. The chain couples TRBV20-1 to TRBJ1-4. Looked up from germline, CDR1 is DFQATT and CDR2 is SNEGSKA (reference sequence). The CDR3 contains 13 residues.

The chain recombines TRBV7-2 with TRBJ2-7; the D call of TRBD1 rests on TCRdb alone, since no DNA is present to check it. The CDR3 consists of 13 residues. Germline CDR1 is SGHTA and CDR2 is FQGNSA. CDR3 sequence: CASSLDGGREQYF. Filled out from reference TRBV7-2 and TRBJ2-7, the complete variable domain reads GAGVSQSPSNKVTEKGKDVELRCDPISGHTALYWYRQSLGQGLEFLIYFQGNSAPDKSGLPSDRFSAERTGGSVSTLTIQRTQQEDSAVYLCASSLDGGREQYFGPGTRLTVT.

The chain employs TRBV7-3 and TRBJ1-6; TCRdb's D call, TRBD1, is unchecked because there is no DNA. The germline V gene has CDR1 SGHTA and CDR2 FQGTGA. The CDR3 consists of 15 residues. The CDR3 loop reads CASSLMGASISPLHF.

The CDR3 loop reads CASTTSGLPYNEQFF. The chain uses TRBV28 and TRBJ2-1; with no DNA, the TCRdb D assignment of TRBD2 cannot be verified. The CDR3 covers 15 residues. Germline V gene sequence: CDR1 MDHEN, CDR2 SYDVKM.

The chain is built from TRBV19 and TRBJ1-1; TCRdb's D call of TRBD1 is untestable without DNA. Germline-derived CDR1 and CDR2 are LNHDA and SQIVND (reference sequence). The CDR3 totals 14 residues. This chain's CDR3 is CASSGQGLNTEAFF.

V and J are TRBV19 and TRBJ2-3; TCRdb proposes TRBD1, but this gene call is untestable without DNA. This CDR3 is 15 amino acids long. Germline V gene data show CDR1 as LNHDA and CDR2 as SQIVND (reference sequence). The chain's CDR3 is CASSYPGTGTDTQYF.

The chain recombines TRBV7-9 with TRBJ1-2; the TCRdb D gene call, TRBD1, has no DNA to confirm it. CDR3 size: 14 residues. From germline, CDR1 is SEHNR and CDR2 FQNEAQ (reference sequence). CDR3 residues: CASSLQGPPYGYTF.

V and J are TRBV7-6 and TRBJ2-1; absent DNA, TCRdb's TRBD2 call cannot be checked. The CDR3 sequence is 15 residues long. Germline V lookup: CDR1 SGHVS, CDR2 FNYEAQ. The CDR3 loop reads CASSRWTSGDNEQFF. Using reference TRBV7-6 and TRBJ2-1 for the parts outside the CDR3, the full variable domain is GAGVSQSPRYKVTKRGQDVALRCDPISGHVSLYWYRQALGQGPEFLTYFNYEAQQDKSGLPNDRFSAERPEGSISTLTIQRTEQRDSAMYRCASSRWTSGDNEQFFGPGTRLTVL.

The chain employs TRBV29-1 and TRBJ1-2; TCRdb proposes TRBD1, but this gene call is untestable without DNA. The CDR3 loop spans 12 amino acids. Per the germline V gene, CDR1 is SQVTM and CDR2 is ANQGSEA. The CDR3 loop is CSAGTGYYGYTF.

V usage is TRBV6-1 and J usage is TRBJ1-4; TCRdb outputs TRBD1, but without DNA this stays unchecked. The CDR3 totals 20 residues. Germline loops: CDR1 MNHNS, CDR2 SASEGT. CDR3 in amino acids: CASSEKGRGLKIWTNEKLFF.

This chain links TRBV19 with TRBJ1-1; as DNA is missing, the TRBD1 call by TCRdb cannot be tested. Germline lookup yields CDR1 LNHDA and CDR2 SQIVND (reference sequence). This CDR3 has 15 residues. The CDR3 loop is CASNPATGWNTEAFF.

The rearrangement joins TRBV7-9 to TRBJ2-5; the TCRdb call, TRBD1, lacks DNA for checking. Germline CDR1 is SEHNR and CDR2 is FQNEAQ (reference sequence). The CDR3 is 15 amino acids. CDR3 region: CASSLRDSIQETQYF.

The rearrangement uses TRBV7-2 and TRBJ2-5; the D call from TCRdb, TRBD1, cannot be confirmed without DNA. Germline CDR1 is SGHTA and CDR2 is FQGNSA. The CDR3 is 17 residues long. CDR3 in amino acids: CASSSPGRRSIKETQYF.

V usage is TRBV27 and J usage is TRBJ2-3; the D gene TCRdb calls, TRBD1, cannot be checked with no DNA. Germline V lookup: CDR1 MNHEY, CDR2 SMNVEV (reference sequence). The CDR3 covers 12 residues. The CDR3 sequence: CASSSVGGTQYF.

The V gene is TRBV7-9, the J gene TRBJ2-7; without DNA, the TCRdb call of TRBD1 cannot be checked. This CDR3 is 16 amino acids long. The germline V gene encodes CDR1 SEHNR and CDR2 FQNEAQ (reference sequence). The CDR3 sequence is CASSSVDRGRPYEQYF. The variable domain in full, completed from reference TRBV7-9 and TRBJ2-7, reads DTGVSQNPRHKITKRGQNVTFRCDPISEHNRLYWYRQTLGQGPEFLTYFQNEAQLEKSRLLSDRFSAERPKGSFSTLEIQRTEQGDSAMYLCASSSVDRGRPYEQYFGPGTRLTVT.

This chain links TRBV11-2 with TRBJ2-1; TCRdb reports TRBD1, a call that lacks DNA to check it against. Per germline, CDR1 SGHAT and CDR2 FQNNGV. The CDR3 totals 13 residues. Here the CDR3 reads CASSLGGGREQFF.

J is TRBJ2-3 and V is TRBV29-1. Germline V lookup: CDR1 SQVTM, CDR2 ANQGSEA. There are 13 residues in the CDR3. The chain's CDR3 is CSVRWGGADTQYF.

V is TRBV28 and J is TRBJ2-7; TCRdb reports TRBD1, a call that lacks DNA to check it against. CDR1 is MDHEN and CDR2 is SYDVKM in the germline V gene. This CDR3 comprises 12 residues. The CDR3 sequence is CASSLWTGLQYF.

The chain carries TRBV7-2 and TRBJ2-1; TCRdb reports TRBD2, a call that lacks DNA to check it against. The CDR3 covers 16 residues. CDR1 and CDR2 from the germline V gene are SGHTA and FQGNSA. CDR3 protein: CASSLQTSGGAGEQFF. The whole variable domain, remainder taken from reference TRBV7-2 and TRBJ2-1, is GAGVSQSPSNKVTEKGKDVELRCDPISGHTALYWYRQSLGQGLEFLIYFQGNSAPDKSGLPSDRFSAERTGGSVSTLTIQRTQQEDSAVYLCASSLQTSGGAGEQFFGPGTRLTVL.

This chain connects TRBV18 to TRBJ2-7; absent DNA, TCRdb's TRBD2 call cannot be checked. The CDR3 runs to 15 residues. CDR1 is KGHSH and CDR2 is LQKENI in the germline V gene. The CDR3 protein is CASSPSGGAFNEQYF.

CDR3 amino acids: CASSTTGGESPLHF. The rearrangement links TRBV7-2 to TRBJ1-6; no DNA is available, so the TRBD1 call from TCRdb remains unchecked. Germline assignment: CDR1 SGHTA and CDR2 FQGNSA. CDR3 length: 14 amino acids.